Listed here are 31 T cell receptor beta chains from one sample, sequenced in a study of cytomegalovirus exposure and HLA in healthy donors. 13 Jbeta primers and 60 Vbeta primers were used for the PCR. Sequenced by immunoSEQ multiplex PCR; TCRdb stores in-frame clones only, minus some. The table records 110,000 or so clones, approximately 80% of them present only once. Sequencing was carried out using PBMCs. The receptors were sampled from a woman in her 30s in good health and CMV-seropositive.

J is TRBJ1-1 and V is TRBV11-1, with a tentative D call TRBD1 (5 bases). V shed 5 bases and J shed 8 bases, with 12 bases lying between them. The CDR3 sequence is 12 residues long. Germline lookup yields CDR1 SGHAT and CDR2 FQDESV (reference sequence). DNA of the CDR3: TGTGCCAGCAGCCAAACAGACAGAGAAGCTTTCTTT. As protein: CASSQTDREAFF.

The chain couples TRBV19 to TRBJ2-5; 10 bases are a match to TRBD1. Trimming at V came to 7 bases and at J to 7 bases, leaving 12 bases not matched to a gene. In germline, CDR1 is LNHDA, CDR2 SQIVND (reference sequence). The CDR3 loop spans 15 amino acids. The CDR3 spells CASTPAGTGVVTQYF. CDR3 bases: TGTGCCAGTACCCCGGCAGGGACAGGGGTCGTGACCCAGTACTTC.

CDR3 DNA: TGTGCCTGTGTAAGAGGGGGCGGGAACACTGAAGCTTTCTTT. This translates into CACVRGGGNTEAFF. The chain joins TRBV30 to TRBJ1-1; 7 bases are shared with TRBD1. Germline loops: CDR1 GTSNPN, CDR2 SVGIG (reference sequence). With 6 bases clipped from V and 1 base from J, the junction kept 8 bases outside the gene matches. This CDR3 is built from 14 residues.

The J gene is TRBJ1-3, the V gene TRBV6-1, with a tentative D call TRBD1 (5 bases). This CDR3 is 16 amino acids long. Germline V lookup: CDR1 MNHNS, CDR2 SASEGT. V was shortened by 4 bases and J by 4 bases, with 17 bases between the two germline ends. The CDR3 region has the DNA TGTGCCAGCAGTGTGGGGCAGGGCATAACCGGAAACACCATATATTTT. Its protein is CASSVGQGITGNTIYF.

This clone was counted between two and nine times. This chain connects TRBV4-2 to TRBJ1-4, with no clear D. The CDR3 runs 13 residues. In germline, CDR1 is LGHNA, CDR2 YNFKEQ. V lost 4 bases to trimming and J lost 3 bases, with 6 bases between them. The CDR3 here is CASSPTSNEKLFF. Written as DNA, the CDR3 is TGTGCCAGCAGCCCGACATCTAATGAAAAACTGTTTTTT.

The chain is built from TRBV6-1 and TRBJ2-3; possibly TRBD2 for D (7 bases). This CDR3 region has 15 residues. Trimming removed 6 bases at V and 6 bases at J, with 19 bases between. Per germline, CDR1 MNHNS and CDR2 SASEGT. The CDR3 reads CASSLLGGGADTQYF. In DNA, the CDR3 is TGTGCCAGCAGCCTACTAGGGGGGGGCGCCGATACGCAGTATTTT.

This chain joins TRBV7-9 and TRBJ2-7; 7 nucleotides align to TRBD1. The CDR3 has 14 amino acids. From germline, CDR1 is SEHNR and CDR2 FQNEAQ (reference sequence). The V and J ends lost 5 bases and 0 bases, in that order; junction bases with no gene match: 4. For the CDR3, the DNA is TGTGCCAGCAGCGCGACAGGGAGCTCCTACGAGCAGTACTTC. It translates to CASSATGSSYEQYF.

V and J are TRBV10-3 and TRBJ1-2; D may be TRBD1 (5 bases). There are 17 residues in the CDR3. Trimming stripped 3 bases from V and 8 bases from J, with 25 bases between. Germline V gene data show CDR1 as ENHRY and CDR2 as SYGVKD. As DNA, the CDR3 is TGTGCCATCAGTGACCCTCGACAGCTCCCCTACTATGGAGGCTACACCTTC. Protein product: CAISDPRQLPYYGGYTF.

The chain couples TRBV5-1 to TRBJ1-3, with TRBD1 as a possible D gene (5 bases). CDR3 length: 16 residues. Germline CDR1 SGHRS, CDR2 YFSETQ. V was trimmed by 0 bases and J by 0 bases, leaving 10 bases between them. In nucleotides, the CDR3 is TGCGCCAGCAGCTTGGAGGACATCGTCTCTGGAAACACCATATATTTT. Protein product: CASSLEDIVSGNTIYF.

The V gene is TRBV9, the J gene TRBJ2-5; D gene uncertain. Trimming cost V 0 bases and J 1 base, with 4 bases left between them. Germline V lookup: CDR1 SGDLS, CDR2 YYNGEE. CDR3 size: 13 residues. The CDR3 loop reads CASSVGLQETQYF. The CDR3 region has the DNA TGTGCCAGCAGCGTAGGACTCCAAGAGACCCAGTACTTC.

The V call is TRBV11-3, the J call TRBJ2-1; D is possibly TRBD2 (6 bases). The CDR3 runs to 17 residues. The V gene's germline CDR1 is SGHNT and CDR2 YENEEA. Trimming took off 6 bases at V and 2 bases at J, with 20 bases between the two ends. Written as DNA, the CDR3 is TGTGCCAGCAGTGGCGAACCGGAGGCGGGAACCTACAATGAGCAGTTCTTC. It translates to CASSGEPEAGTYNEQFF.

The chain uses TRBV19 and TRBJ1-5; no clear D gene. Germline V gene sequence: CDR1 LNHDA, CDR2 SQIVND (reference sequence). Trimming removed 0 bases from V and 0 bases from J, with 15 bases in between. The CDR3 length is 18 residues. CDR3 DNA sequence: TGTGCCAGTAGTATAGATCACAGAAACTTTTATAGCAATCAGCCCCAGCATTTT. Its protein product is CASSIDHRNFYSNQPQHF. The full variable domain, with the rest looked up from reference TRBV19 and TRBJ1-5, is DGGITQSPKYLFRKEGQNVTLSCEQNLNHDAMYWYRQDPGQGLRLIYYSQIVNDFQKGDIAEGYSVSREKKESFPLTVTSAQKNPTAFYLCASSIDHRNFYSNQPQHFGDGTRLSIL.

The rearrangement uses TRBV19 and TRBJ1-2, with D possibly being TRBD1 (5 bases). This CDR3 region has 11 residues. The germline V gene encodes CDR1 LNHDA and CDR2 SQIVND (reference sequence). Trimming shortened V by 7 bases and J by 6 bases, and 9 bases separated the two germline ends. The CDR3 nucleotides read TGTGCCAGTATTTCAGGGAATGGCTACACCTTC. Translating it yields CASISGNGYTF.

The gene calls are TRBV27 and TRBJ2-5; 10 bases agree with TRBD2. TRBJ2-7 matches the DNA end more closely, so the J call is doubtful. CDR1 is MNHEY, CDR2 SMNVEV, per germline (reference sequence). The CDR3 spans 15 residues. The CDR3: CASRPLGLASHEQYF. The CDR3 nucleotides are TGTGCCAGCAGACCCCTGGGACTAGCGTCCCACGAGCAGTACTTC.

V is TRBV19 and J is TRBJ1-1, with D uncertain. This CDR3 region has 14 residues. The V gene's germline CDR1 is LNHDA and CDR2 SQIVND (reference sequence). V was trimmed by 4 bases and J by 4 bases, leaving 13 bases between them. CDR3 sequence: CASSTGGKSTEAFF. DNA for the CDR3: TGTGCCAGTAGTACAGGAGGGAAAAGCACTGAAGCTTTCTTT.

This clone turned up a few times. The rearrangement joins TRBV5-1 to TRBJ2-1, with 7 nucleotides matching TRBD2. The CDR3 is 13 residues long. Germline CDR1 is SGHRS and CDR2 is YFSETQ. The junction had 6 bases not matched to a gene; V was cut back by 4 bases and J by 8 bases. Here the CDR3 reads CASSPGGTDEQFF. CDR3 coding DNA: TGCGCCAGCAGCCCCGGGGGGACGGATGAGCAGTTCTTC.

Comment on this clone: Different DNA sequences within this sample yield the same CDR3. The chain couples TRBV5-1 to TRBJ2-7; TRBD2 aligns across 11 bases. The CDR3 totals 16 residues. V shed 6 bases, J shed 10 bases, and the junction held 18 bases outside the gene matches. The germline V gene has CDR1 SGHRS and CDR2 YFSETQ. For the CDR3, the DNA is TGCGCCAGCACGTACGGAGGGGGGACTAGCGGTGGTGAACAGTACTTC. Translation gives CASTYGGGTSGGEQYF.

Comment on this clone: The same CDR3 also results from other DNA sequences found in this sample. The rearrangement uses TRBV6-5 and TRBJ2-7; 10 bases are a match to TRBD1. This CDR3 has 14 residues. Germline-derived CDR1 and CDR2 are MNHEY and SVGAGI. V trimming: 3 bases; J trimming: 2 bases; junction bases outside the gene matches: 1. In DNA, the CDR3 is TGTGCCAGCAGTTATGGACAGGGGGCCTACGAGCAGTACTTC. It is translated as CASSYGQGAYEQYF.

V and J are TRBV27 and TRBJ1-4; D may be TRBD1 (6 bases). CDR3 length: 16 residues. The germline gives CDR1 MNHEY, CDR2 SMNVEV (reference sequence). Trimming removed 7 bases at V and 9 bases at J, with 24 bases between. The CDR3 nucleotides are TGTGCCAGCAAAGAGGCAGGGGACATAGGGATAAAAAAACTGTTTTTT. Protein sequence: CASKEAGDIGIKKLFF.

This sequence joins TRBV5-1 and TRBJ2-1; no clear D gene. This CDR3 contains 13 residues. Trimming cost V 4 bases and J 1 base, with 6 bases left between them. Germline V gives CDR1 SGHRS, CDR2 YFSETQ. CDR3 region: CASSPTSYNEQFF. The CDR3 DNA follows: TGCGCCAGCAGCCCTACTTCCTACAATGAGCAGTTCTTC.

Details on this clone: This same CDR3 is encoded by further DNA sequences in the sample. The chain employs TRBV5-1 and TRBJ1-5, with D perhaps TRBD1 (5 bases). Germline assignment: CDR1 SGHRS and CDR2 YFSETQ. The CDR3 has 13 residues. V shed 1 base and J shed 4 bases, with 6 bases lying between them. The CDR3 region is CASSLSGNQPQHF. In DNA, the CDR3 is TGCGCCAGCAGCTTGTCAGGGAATCAGCCCCAGCATTTT.

As concerns this clone: At one of its ends the junction is not consistent with the germline gene, which may arise from a read error. In DNA form, the CDR3 reads TGTGCCATCAGTGACGACCTAGCTCAGCAGCACTTC. Translation: CAISDDLAQQHF. The chain links TRBV10-3 to TRBJ2-7; D is perhaps TRBD2 (5 bases). The CDR3 has 12 amino acids. CDR1 is ENHRY, CDR2 SYGVKD, per germline.

The chain has TRBV4-1 and TRBJ1-1; TRBD1 might be the D (5 bases). V lost 5 bases and J lost 1, with 8 bases in between. Germline loops: CDR1 MGHRA, CDR2 YSYEKL. The CDR3 spans 13 residues. This chain's CDR3 is CASSGDRNTEAFF. In DNA form, the CDR3 reads TGCGCCAGCAGCGGTGACAGGAACACTGAAGCTTTCTTT.

This clone was detected only once. The chain uses TRBV13 and TRBJ1-2; D not certain. From germline, CDR1 is PRHDT and CDR2 FYEKMQ (reference sequence). Trimming removed 8 bases at V and 7 bases at J, with 14 bases between. This CDR3 is 12 amino acids long. For the CDR3, the DNA is TGTGCCAGCGCCGATAAGTACGGTGGCTACACCTTC. Translated, it gives CASADKYGGYTF. Complete variable domain (other parts from reference TRBV13 and TRBJ1-2): AAGVIQSPRHLIKEKRETATLKCYPIPRHDTVYWYQQGPGQDPQFLISFYEKMQSDKGSIPDRFSAQQFSDYHSELNMSSLELGDSALYFCASADKYGGYTFGSGTRLTVV.

The chain recombines TRBV5-4 with TRBJ1-5; D call uncertain. Germline CDR1 and CDR2: SGHNT and YYREEE (reference sequence). The CDR3 spans 14 residues. V was shortened by 0 bases and J by 4 bases, with 8 bases between the two germline ends. CDR3 sequence reads: CASSLAGGNQPQHF. The CDR3 bases are TGTGCCAGCAGCTTGGCCGGAGGGAATCAGCCCCAGCATTTT.

J is TRBJ1-2 and V is TRBV9; D call uncertain. The germline V gene encodes CDR1 SGDLS and CDR2 YYNGEE. V was cut by 2 bases and J by 8 bases, with 22 bases left in between. This CDR3 spans 16 amino acids. This CDR3 is CASSVEGREGFWGYTF. The CDR3 DNA reads as TGTGCCAGCAGCGTTGAAGGGAGGGAGGGCTTCTGGGGCTACACCTTC.

The chain is built from TRBV5-4 and TRBJ2-7; 7 nucleotides agree with TRBD1. The CDR3 covers 13 residues. The germline CDR1 and CDR2 sequences are SGHNT and YYREEE (reference sequence). Trimming took 4 bases from V and 5 from J; bases not matched to a gene: 6. The DNA for the CDR3 is TGTGCCAGCAGCGTCGACAGGGACCACGAGCAGTACTTC. Protein sequence: CASSVDRDHEQYF.

The genes are TRBV18 and TRBJ2-2, with no clear D. Germline V CDR1 and CDR2: KGHSH, LQKENI. The CDR3 runs to 15 residues. V was cut by 2 bases and J by 0 bases, with 7 bases left in between. As DNA, the CDR3 is TGTGCCAGCTCACCAATTACGGCGAACACCGGGGAGCTGTTTTTT. It encodes CASSPITANTGELFF.

This chain links TRBV10-2 with TRBJ2-7, with D perhaps TRBD2 (6 bases). Germline V gene sequence: CDR1 WSHSY, CDR2 SAAADI. The CDR3 totals 18 residues. V was shortened by 0 bases and J by 0 bases, with 18 bases between the two germline ends. CDR3 loop: CASSESLMVGRNSYEQYF. The CDR3 nucleotides read TGCGCCAGCAGTGAGTCGTTGATGGTGGGGAGGAACTCCTACGAGCAGTACTTC.

This clone has just a few counts. This chain joins TRBV5-1 and TRBJ1-1; weak D call: TRBD1 (5 bases). The CDR3 is made up of 16 amino acids. The V end lost 0 bases, the J end lost 3 bases, and 15 bases lay between the germline ends. Germline V CDR1 and CDR2: SGHRS, YFSETQ. CDR3 protein: CASSLDVRGEDTEAFF. CDR3 sequence (DNA): TGCGCCAGCAGCTTGGACGTGCGGGGGGAGGACACTGAAGCTTTCTTT. Complete variable domain (other parts from reference TRBV5-1 and TRBJ1-1): KAGVTQTPRYLIKTRGQQVTLSCSPISGHRSVSWYQQTPGQGLQFLFEYFSETQRNKGNFPGRFSGRQFSNSRSEMNVSTLELGDSALYLCASSLDVRGEDTEAFFGQGTRLTVV.

This clone appeared once. V is TRBV19 and J is TRBJ1-2; 8 bases map to TRBD1. V lost 7 bases, J lost 7 bases, and 11 bases stayed unmatched. The germline CDR1 and CDR2 sequences are LNHDA and SQIVND (reference sequence). CDR3 length equals 14 residues. The CDR3 spells CASKPLGQAAGYTF. The DNA of the CDR3 is TGTGCCAGTAAACCTCTGGGACAGGCTGCTGGCTACACCTTC.